One T cell receptor (beta chain) is described in this entry. Its binding antigen is unknown. The sample holds no much larger clone one base away, and base qualities are not on file. CDR1 and CDR2 were assigned from the germline V gene (reference sequence) as SEHNR and FQNEAQ. V lost 4 bases and J lost 4 bases; the stretch between them is 16 bases long. Including the terminal cysteine and phenylalanine, the CDR3 comprises 16 residues. The only DNA kept is the CDR3, 48 bases in frame from the first base. The cohort comprised some 680 healthy bone marrow donors. At the time of sampling, all cohort members were nominally healthy, though unrecorded immune exposures were likely present. The donor tested CMV seronegative and was one of the 352 seronegative cohort members. A peripheral blood sample was collected from each donor, and TCR beta sequencing was performed on peripheral blood mononuclear cells. The Qiagen DNeasy Blood Extraction Kit was used to extract genomic DNA from the blood cell samples.

The sample belongs to a study of cytomegalovirus exposure and HLA in healthy donors (dated by TCRdb to 2016 to 2017). As for the study more broadly: An earlier analysis of approximately 590 of the donors reported more than 250 Gb of sequence data and roughly 100 million unique TCR beta sequences from about 179 million T cells. The number of donors typed differed by locus, with roughly 620-630 for A, B, C, DRB1 and DQB1, around 560 for DQA1, 606 for DPA1, and approximately 470 for DPB1. Because of strong linkage in the cohort, roughly five DR-DQ haplotypes were treated as single units for association and clustering. On average, about 240,000 unique TCR beta nucleotide sequences were sequenced per donor among a few hundred genotyped donors of the cohort, with 15% to 20% of those sequences being non-productive. The study profiled the T cell repertoires of about 720 subjects by immunosequencing and related them to cytomegalovirus serostatus. Alongside the repertoire data, information on donor age, sex, ethnicity and CMV serostatus was compiled. The study combined high-throughput TCR immunosequencing, statistical association of individual TCRs with disease status, and machine learning to predict cytomegalovirus infection status. To study patterns of TCR occurrence, a later analysis re-analyzed previously published TCR beta repertoires from 600 to 750 donors and added high-resolution HLA genotyping. All discovery cohort repertoires had been generated using a single sequencing platform. The aim of the study was to test whether cataloging public T cell receptors could identify signatures of past pathogen exposure. Both class I and class II loci were covered by HLA typing, at four-digit resolution. Rather than drawing on any new phenotypic data, the later analysis identified candidate immune exposures from TCR beta sequences and the way those sequences occurred across donors. An early release covering roughly 600 HLA-typed donors comprised about 300 gigabases of sequencing data and approximately 85 million unique TCR sequences. Besides the first cohort of 666 subjects, a separate validation cohort made up of over 95 different subjects was used. The genetic ancestry cluster associated with self-reported Caucasian donors included about four fifths of the roughly 400 genotyped donors. An earlier analysis of approximately 580 of the donors used high-throughput TCR beta sequencing to judge whether each TCR beta V gene segment behaved as functional or pseudogenic. Genome-wide SNP genotypes for about 55% of the roughly 670 donors were used in a later genetic analysis, which treated that subset as a discovery cohort.

Library construction relied on the immunoSEQ multiplex PCR assay. For the multiplex PCR, a mixture combining 60 forward primers for TCR Vbeta segments and 13 reverse primers for TCR Jbeta segments was used. The CDR3 region of rearranged TCR beta genes was amplified from genomic DNA with a multiplex PCR assay. The amplified TCR beta libraries were sequenced on the Illumina HiSeq System as 87-base-pair reads. On the study's bioinformatics: A later analysis tallied 75 million to 95 million unique TCR beta chains across the 610 or so repertoires, and about 10 million of those chains were shared by two or more donors. To remove PCR and sequencing errors, raw reads were error-corrected and collapsed into unique sequences using a nearest-neighbor algorithm that merged closely related sequences. V, D and J gene segments were assigned by aligning CDR3 sequences to IMGT reference sequences. For a sequence to be retained, a match of at least six nucleotides was required to both a V gene segment and a J gene segment. Rearrangements were called productive when the CDR3 lacked stop codons and stayed in frame with V and J; all others were non-productive. CDR3 was defined according to IMGT convention as the region running from the second conserved V-encoded cysteine to the conserved J-encoded phenylalanine. Sequences without an unambiguous match to a single V gene segment were excluded from the earlier analysis of about 630 of the donors. In an earlier analysis of about 590 of the donors, a V segment was called functional when productive rearrangements were above 56.7%, and segregating when the standard deviation between donors exceeded 5%. A statistical classification framework was developed to diagnose cytomegalovirus status using the catalog of TCR beta chain sequences. In a later analysis, V and J genes were assigned by comparing TCR nucleotide sequences against IMGT/GENE-DB human TR gene sequences. Using the TCRdist pipeline, a later analysis assigned CDR3 sequences along with most-parsimonious VDJ recombination scenarios. In a later analysis, each TCR beta chain was defined by its CDR3 amino acid sequence together with its V-gene family, and reads without a unique V-gene family were excluded. To address suspected cross-contamination and a sequencing artifact, a later analysis removed 592 highly shared, low-generation-probability nucleotide sequences. In a later analysis, a clonal expansion index for each public chain was calculated from normalized within-repertoire ranks of inferred template counts. A later analysis computed generation probabilities with a VDJ recombination model fitted to out-of-frame rearrangements, and checked the results against IGoR. In a later analysis, hypergeometric tests were used to score TCR-TCR, TCR-HLA and TCR-CMV co-occurrence, with a repertoire-size bias correction applied to TCR pairs. To estimate false discovery rates, a later analysis permuted the HLA or CMV assignments 20 times. In a later analysis, co-occurring TCRs were grouped with DBSCAN, and TCRdist sequence similarity was added when clustering was performed within HLA-allele-positive subsets. Repertoires with fewer than 30,000 or more than 120,000 public chains were left out of co-occurrence clustering, as were about five repertoires with anomalous nucleotide sharing. Here the immuneACCESS table is served through TCRdb, limited to in-frame sequences with V and J called. Missing clones are a known gap in these copies; in checked studies unresolved V genes cover under half, and the rest lacks a known reason. V and J calls and clone size follow that table, whereas D and trimming were derived from the DNA. The table for this sample lists 150,000 to 180,000 clones; over 60% of them were counted only once. Around 4.1% of the sample comes from the top ten.

Study-wide findings and limitations: According to a later analysis, most CMV-associated TCR beta chains appeared to be HLA-restricted, and the HLA associations seemed to be driven largely by CMV exposure. Cytomegalovirus status was reported to be diagnosed by the classifier with high specificity and sensitivity in both the original and validation cohorts. Linkage disequilibrium might explain the correlated functional status among segregating V segments, but an unknown experimental factor could not be ruled out. In a later analysis, HLA-associated TCR beta chains were found to be more clonally expanded and to have lower generation probabilities than equally common non-associated chains. A few of the identified cytomegalovirus-associated TCR beta chains were confirmed in vitro to be specific for cytomegalovirus antigens. A total of roughly 160 TCR beta chains were listed by the study as associated with cytomegalovirus. An earlier analysis of 587 of the donors showed that most TCR beta V segments appeared in productive rearrangements either about 87% or about 30% of the time, which broadly matched IMGT annotations. The 87-base-pair reads could not distinguish some IMGT-functional V segments, including TRBV6-2 and TRBV6-3, so those segments were excluded. About 15 rarely observed V segments, including chromosome 9 orphons, were excluded from the earlier analysis of just under 600 of the donors because counts were too low. A later genetic analysis associated a missense DCLRE1C variant with V-gene and J-gene trimming of TCR beta chains, and an independent cohort replicated the association. This cohort had only TCR beta chains sequenced, and the lack of alpha or paired-chain data limited which features could be detected. When HLA alleles, especially DR and DQ, strongly co-occurred, TCR associations were difficult to assign to individual alleles. A cluster of highly shared sequence variants was judged likely to be a technical artifact of the sequencing pipeline. A further reported finding was that TCR beta sequences accurately predicted the HLA-A and HLA-B alleles for most subjects in the first cohort. In a later analysis, over 15,000 TCR beta sequences were associated with specific HLA alleles at a false discovery rate of 0.05. Because HLA typing was missing for some donors at each locus, association tests included only the typed subset. CMV serostatus was the only immune exposure information available for the cohort. According to a later analysis, TCR association rates differed among HLA loci, with DRB1 alleles showing the most associated TCRs and HLA-C alleles showing the fewest. Sequencing depth was assumed to be roughly uniform across donors in the presence/absence analyses, though that assumption may not hold. The authors suggested that the approach could potentially be extended to other disease states and immunological phenotypes. Most TCR sequences were observed very rarely across donors, whereas some public TCRs were present in many individuals. A later genetic analysis reported fewer N-insertions in productive TCRs among donors in an Asian-associated ancestry cluster than the approximately 700-donor mean. In a later analysis, several top co-occurrence clusters were reported to appear linked to parvovirus B19, influenza, CMV and Epstein-Barr virus.

Sequenced: PBMCs. The chain joins TRBV7-9 to TRBJ2-2; 6 matching bases give a weak D call of TRBD1. This TCR came from a woman between 35 and 50 years old in good health and CMV-seronegative. The DNA sequence is as follows: TGTGCCAGCAGCTCAAGCGGACAGCCTCGCACCGGGGAGCTGTTTTTT. The encoded protein is CASSSSGQPRTGELFF. Beyond the CDR3, the reference TRBV7-9 and TRBJ2-2 genes provide the residues; the full variable domain reads: DTGVSQNPRHKITKRGQNVTFRCDPISEHNRLYWYRQTLGQGPEFLTYFQNEAQLEKSRLLSDRFSAERPKGSFSTLEIQRTEQGDSAMYLCASSSSGQPRTGELFFGEGSRLTVL.